This T cell receptor beta chain was identified in a study of T cells after yellow fever vaccination. The overall study: Fractions containing few cells were prepared with SMART-Seq v4 Ultra Low Input. General observations from the study: A limited proportion of clonotypes was detected within both the CD4 and CD8 compartments. Subsequent to the booster, the majority of primary-vaccination clones reappeared (around 97% CD4, around 85% CD8). FACS-sorted repertoires might harbor abundant contaminating clonotypes from the bulk population.

TCRdb reprocessed the 5' RACE reads via MiXCR and lists one record per CDR3 protein. This table holds more than 250,000 distinct CDR3 sequences, around 6.8% found once. The CDR3 runs 13 residues. The germline CDR1 and CDR2 sequences are MNHEY and SVGAGI. Notes on this clonotype: Its matching antigen is unknown. Compared with germline, one end of the junction differs, possibly owing to a read error.

The source of this sequence is a man aged 18 to 29 who received the YFV17D yellow fever vaccine. This specimen consisted of PBMCs, obtained about 41 days after the first yellow fever vaccination. The chain employs TRBV6-5 and TRBJ2-5; tentatively, D is TRBD2 (6 bases). The CDR3 bases are TGTGCCAGCAGTTACCGGGGGACGGAGACCCCGTACTTC. The encoded protein is CASSYRGTETPYF.